The 27 T cell receptor beta chains reported below all come from one sample, sequenced in a study of blood T cell repertoires in COVID-19. The repertoire was sequenced with immunoSEQ multiplex PCR; TCRdb's copy has only in-frame clones and lacks some. Of fewer than 350,000 clones in the sample, approximately 90% were seen once. The specimen was peripheral blood. The receptor set was obtained from a woman under 40 with COVID-19, enrolled during active disease.

This chain uses TRBV6-5 with TRBJ2-5, with TRBD2 identical over 11 bases. The CDR3 totals 15 residues. J was trimmed by 1 base and V by 6 bases; bases with no gene match: 4. Germline CDR1 MNHEY, CDR2 SVGAGI. The CDR3 loop reads CASSSSGGSQETQYF. The CDR3 DNA is TGTGCCAGCAGCTCTAGCGGGGGGTCCCAAGAGACCCAGTACTTC.

A remark on this clone: The sample contains more than one DNA sequence encoding this CDR3. J is TRBJ2-7 and V is TRBV7-9; 7 positions agree with TRBD2. V trimming: 4 bases; J trimming: 6 bases; junction bases outside the gene matches: 12. The CDR3 is made up of 15 amino acids. The germline CDR1 and CDR2 sequences are SEHNR and FQNEAQ (reference sequence). The CDR3 DNA reads TGTGCCAGCAGCTCCCCTAGCGGCCAAGGAGGCGAGCAGTACTTC. As protein: CASSSPSGQGGEQYF.

This sequence joins TRBV25-1 and TRBJ1-2; 9 bases fit TRBD1. From germline, CDR1 is MGHDK and CDR2 SYGVNS. V trimming: 4 bases; J trimming: 5 bases; junction bases outside the gene matches: 11. The CDR3 has 16 residues. In DNA, the CDR3 is TGTGCCAGCAGTGGAAATCGGGACAGGGTTGGTTATGGCTACACCTTC. This translates into CASSGNRDRVGYGYTF.

The chain combines TRBV5-8 with TRBJ2-3; 8 bases map to TRBD2. Trimming at V came to 2 bases and at J to 5 bases, leaving 7 bases not matched to a gene. This CDR3 is built from 15 residues. The germline gives CDR1 SGHTS, CDR2 YDEGEE. Here the CDR3 DNA reads TGTGCCAGCAGCTTATACGGGGGGGCCAAAGATACGCAGTATTTT. As protein: CASSLYGGAKDTQYF. The variable domain in full, with the rest retrieved from reference TRBV5-8 and TRBJ2-3, is EAGVTQSPTHLIKTRGQQATLRCSPISGHTSVYWYQQALGLGLQFLLWYDEGEERNRGNFPPRFSGRQFPNYSSELNVNALELEDSALYLCASSLYGGAKDTQYFGPGTRLTVL.

This sequence joins TRBV4-2 and TRBJ2-3, with 7 bases lining up with TRBD1. Unmatched junction bases numbered 8, after V lost 1 base and J lost 4 bases. Germline loops: CDR1 LGHNA, CDR2 YNFKEQ. This CDR3 has 16 amino acids. Written as DNA, the CDR3 is TGTGCCAGCAGCCAAGTAGGGGGCATAGCCGCAGATACGCAGTATTTT. Encoded protein: CASSQVGGIAADTQYF.

The chain is built from TRBV19 and TRBJ1-5, with 9 nucleotides matching TRBD1. Trimming took 5 bases from V and 6 from J; bases not matched to a gene: 8. The germline V gene encodes CDR1 LNHDA and CDR2 SQIVND (reference sequence). The CDR3 has 15 amino acids. CDR3 loop: CASSDETGGIQPQHF. The CDR3 DNA reads TGTGCCAGTAGTGATGAGACAGGGGGGATTCAGCCCCAGCATTTT.

The chain is built from TRBV21-1 and TRBJ1-6; TRBD1, as called in the table, went unchecked against the DNA. TRBV21-1 is deemed a pseudogene. CDR3 size: 14 residues. The DNA for the CDR3 is TGTGCCAGCAGCAAAAGACAGGTTAATTCACCCCTCCACTTT. Translated, it gives CASSKRQVNSPLHF.

The rearrangement uses TRBV7-2 and TRBJ1-2; a possible D gene is TRBD1 (6 bases). The V end lost 1 base, the J end lost 7 bases, and 19 bases lay between the germline ends. CDR1 and CDR2 (germline): SGHTA, FQGNSA. The CDR3 runs to 16 residues. This CDR3 reads CASSLVGGEAEGGYTF. CDR3 nucleotide sequence: TGTGCCAGCAGCTTAGTAGGGGGGGAGGCCGAGGGTGGCTACACCTTC.

The chain joins TRBV7-9 to TRBJ2-4; D is possibly TRBD1 (6 bases). Germline CDR1 SEHNR, CDR2 FQNEAQ (reference sequence). Trimming took off 4 bases at V and 8 bases at J, with 12 bases between the two ends. There are 13 residues in the CDR3. CDR3 DNA sequence: TGTGCCAGCAGCTCCGGACAGAAGGACATTCAGTACTTC. It specifies CASSSGQKDIQYF.

The chain is built from TRBV27 and TRBJ1-2; 11 nucleotides align to TRBD1. J gave up 4 bases and V 6 bases, and 7 bases lay outside the gene matches. The germline gives CDR1 MNHEY, CDR2 SMNVEV (reference sequence). The CDR3 runs 15 residues. Here the CDR3 DNA reads TGTGCCAGCAGACCCGGGACAGGGGGTTTCTATGGCTACACCTTC. As protein: CASRPGTGGFYGYTF.

The rearrangement joins TRBV4-2 to TRBJ1-4, with 12 positions matching TRBD1. The J segment lost 4 bases and the V segment lost 5 bases, leaving 5 bases of the junction unmatched. This CDR3 is built from 16 residues. Germline loops: CDR1 LGHNA, CDR2 YNFKEQ. The CDR3 loop reads CASSAGDRGRNEKLFF. The CDR3 nucleotides read TGTGCCAGCAGCGCAGGGGACAGGGGGCGTAATGAAAAACTGTTTTTT.

The V call is TRBV2, the J call TRBJ1-1, with D possibly TRBD1 on 5 matching bases. The V and J ends lost 6 bases and 6 bases respectively, with 23 bases between them. CDR1 is SNHLY, CDR2 FYNNEI, per germline. The CDR3 extends over 16 amino acids. The CDR3 DNA reads TGTGCCAGCAGCGGAGCTGACAGAGTGGGATCATCTGAAGCTTTCTTT. It specifies CASSGADRVGSSEAFF. Variable domain in full (rest from reference TRBV2 and TRBJ1-1): EPEVTQTPSHQVTQMGQEVILRCVPISNHLYFYWYRQILGQKVEFLVSFYNNEISEKSEIFDDQFSVERPDGSNFTLKIRSTKLEDSAMYFCASSGADRVGSSEAFFGQGTRLTVV.

On this clone itself: One end of the junction fails to match germline, which may point to a read error. The chain has TRBV7-9 and TRBJ1-2; unclear D gene. CDR3 length: 12 amino acids. Germline CDR1 and CDR2: SEHNR and FQNEAQ (reference sequence). The CDR3 nucleotides read TGTGCCAGCAGCGTAGGGTCTCGGACGGACTACTTC. Translating it yields CASSVGSRTDYF.

The chain carries TRBV2 and TRBJ1-4; D is perhaps TRBD1 (6 bases). Per germline, CDR1 SNHLY and CDR2 FYNNEI. The ends were cut back, 7 bases at V and 4 bases at J, with 19 bases in the middle. The length of the CDR3 is 16 residues. CDR3 in amino acids: CASMNWGGLLNEKLFF. The CDR3 coding sequence is TGTGCCAGCATGAATTGGGGGGGGCTTCTTAATGAAAAACTGTTTTTT.

This chain links TRBV2 with TRBJ2-5, with a possible D match to TRBD1 (6 bases). The V gene's germline CDR1 is SNHLY and CDR2 FYNNEI. V lost 3 bases and J 4 bases, leaving 15 bases between the germline ends. The CDR3 loop spans 15 amino acids. The CDR3 protein is CASSEQGTRLETQYF. In nucleotides, the CDR3 is TGTGCCAGCAGTGAGCAGGGGACAAGGTTAGAGACCCAGTACTTC.

The chain carries TRBV19 and TRBJ1-1, with a tentative D call TRBD1 (5 bases). Germline CDR1 LNHDA, CDR2 SQIVND (reference sequence). This CDR3 has 14 residues. The V and J ends lost 5 bases and 2 bases respectively, with 12 bases between them. CDR3 loop: CASSLGRANTEAFF. The CDR3 DNA follows: TGTGCCAGTAGTTTGGGCAGGGCAAACACTGAAGCTTTCTTT. Filled out from reference TRBV19 and TRBJ1-1, the complete variable domain reads DGGITQSPKYLFRKEGQNVTLSCEQNLNHDAMYWYRQDPGQGLRLIYYSQIVNDFQKGDIAEGYSVSREKKESFPLTVTSAQKNPTAFYLCASSLGRANTEAFFGQGTRLTVV.

This clone was counted only a few times. V is TRBV20-1 and J is TRBJ1-5; 8 bases map to TRBD1. Germline lookup yields CDR1 DFQATT and CDR2 SNEGSKA (reference sequence). The CDR3 is made up of 14 amino acids. With V trimmed by 3 bases and J by 7 bases, 8 bases remained unmatched. CDR3 residues: CSASAGGNGQPQHF. CDR3 nucleotide sequence: TGCAGTGCTAGTGCAGGGGGCAACGGGCAGCCCCAGCATTTT.

This rearrangement joins TRBV14 to TRBJ1-2; D is unresolved. V lost 4 bases and J lost 4, with 13 bases in between. Germline CDR1 and CDR2: SGHDN and FVKESK. CDR3 length: 14 amino acids. CDR3 loop: CASSPETGVYGYTF. CDR3 nucleotide sequence: TGTGCCAGCAGCCCCGAAACGGGAGTCTATGGCTACACCTTC.

The chain couples TRBV4-1 to TRBJ2-2; a possible D gene is TRBD1 (6 bases). CDR3 length: 14 amino acids. V lost 2 bases, J lost 6 bases, and 10 bases lay in between. Germline CDR1 MGHRA, CDR2 YSYEKL. Here the CDR3 DNA reads TGCGCCAGCAGCCAACGACAGGCTCCCGGGGAGCTGTTTTTT. As protein: CASSQRQAPGELFF.

The V gene is TRBV11-3, the J gene TRBJ1-4; perhaps TRBD1 as D (5 bases). V was shortened by 4 bases and J by 0 bases, with 15 bases between the two germline ends. CDR1 is SGHNT and CDR2 is YENEEA in the germline V gene. The CDR3 runs 17 residues. The CDR3 nucleotides read TGTGCCAGCAGCTACCTGGGGCAACGTGCAACTAATGAAAAACTGTTTTTT. Its protein is CASSYLGQRATNEKLFF.

The chain couples TRBV19 to TRBJ2-3, with D hard to call. This CDR3 has 15 residues. V was trimmed by 4 bases and J by 0 bases, leaving 11 bases between them. Germline assignment: CDR1 LNHDA and CDR2 SQIVND (reference sequence). Here the CDR3 reads CASSTPTRSTDTQYF. Written as DNA, the CDR3 is TGTGCCAGTAGTACACCGACGCGGAGCACAGATACGCAGTATTTT. The full variable domain, with the rest looked up from reference TRBV19 and TRBJ2-3, is DGGITQSPKYLFRKEGQNVTLSCEQNLNHDAMYWYRQDPGQGLRLIYYSQIVNDFQKGDIAEGYSVSREKKESFPLTVTSAQKNPTAFYLCASSTPTRSTDTQYFGPGTRLTVL.

The rearrangement links TRBV2 to TRBJ2-3; D remains unclear. The length of the CDR3 is 12 residues. Germline V gene lookup returns CDR1 SNHLY and CDR2 FYNNEI. Trimming left V 3 bases short and J 4 bases short, with 5 bases between. CDR3 loop: CASSEVADTQYF. In DNA, the CDR3 is TGTGCCAGCAGTGAGGTAGCAGATACGCAGTATTTT.

The chain has TRBV27 and TRBJ2-1, with D perhaps matching TRBD2 (7 bases). The V and J ends lost 3 bases and 3 bases respectively, with 12 bases between them. From germline, CDR1 is MNHEY and CDR2 SMNVEV (reference sequence). This CDR3 contains 15 residues. The CDR3: CASSFRGGNYNEQFF. DNA of the CDR3: TGTGCCAGCAGTTTCCGCGGGGGCAACTACAATGAGCAGTTCTTC.

The J gene is TRBJ2-2, the V gene TRBV6-5; D may be TRBD2 (5 bases). CDR1 MNHEY and CDR2 SVGAGI come from the germline V gene. The CDR3 has 12 residues. V was pared by 4 bases and J by 9 bases, with 9 bases between. CDR3 DNA sequence: TGTGCCAGCAGTTCTCTAGCCCGGGAGCTGTTTTTT. It is translated as CASSSLARELFF.

The chain joins TRBV2 to TRBJ2-1; 10 bases fit TRBD2. In germline, CDR1 is SNHLY, CDR2 FYNNEI. The CDR3 extends over 15 amino acids. The J segment lost 4 bases and the V segment lost 6 bases, leaving 6 bases of the junction unmatched. CDR3 residues: CASRRLAGEYNEQFF. For the CDR3, the DNA is TGTGCCAGCAGGCGGCTAGCGGGGGAGTACAATGAGCAGTTCTTC.

The V and J genes are TRBV7-8 and TRBJ1-5; 9 bases align to TRBD1. The CDR3 loop spans 18 amino acids. J gave up 0 bases and V 0 bases, and 6 bases lay outside the gene matches. Germline CDR1 SGHVS, CDR2 FQNEAQ. Written as DNA, the CDR3 is TGTGCCAGCAGCTTAGCGCTACGGACAGGGGATAGCAATCAGCCCCAGCATTTT. Translating gives CASSLALRTGDSNQPQHF.

V is TRBV7-9 and J is TRBJ2-1, with 10 bases identical to TRBD1. With 4 bases clipped from V and 9 bases from J, the junction kept 12 bases outside the gene matches. The CDR3 is 16 amino acids. Germline-derived CDR1 and CDR2 are SEHNR and FQNEAQ (reference sequence). CDR3 sequence reads: CASSSPDRGPYGEQFF. The CDR3 DNA reads TGTGCCAGCAGCTCCCCAGACAGGGGGCCCTACGGTGAGCAGTTCTTC.